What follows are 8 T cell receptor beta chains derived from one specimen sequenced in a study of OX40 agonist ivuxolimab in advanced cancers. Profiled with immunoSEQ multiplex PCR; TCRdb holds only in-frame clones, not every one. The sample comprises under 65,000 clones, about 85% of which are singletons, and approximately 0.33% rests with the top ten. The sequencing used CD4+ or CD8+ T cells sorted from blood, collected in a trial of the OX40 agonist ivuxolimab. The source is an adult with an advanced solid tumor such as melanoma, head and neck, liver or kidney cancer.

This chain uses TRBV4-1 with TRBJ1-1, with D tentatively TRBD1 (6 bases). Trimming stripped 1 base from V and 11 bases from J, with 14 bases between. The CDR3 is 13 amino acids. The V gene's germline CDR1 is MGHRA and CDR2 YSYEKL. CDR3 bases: TGCGCCAGCAGCCAAGTACCCGAGGGGGTGGCTTTCTTT. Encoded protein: CASSQVPEGVAFF.

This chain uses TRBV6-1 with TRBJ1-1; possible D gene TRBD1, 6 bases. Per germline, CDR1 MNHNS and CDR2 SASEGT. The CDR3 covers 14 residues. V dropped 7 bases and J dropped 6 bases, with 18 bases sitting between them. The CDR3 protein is CASIQGGPKAEAFF. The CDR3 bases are TGTGCCAGCATTCAAGGGGGGCCCAAGGCTGAAGCTTTCTTT.

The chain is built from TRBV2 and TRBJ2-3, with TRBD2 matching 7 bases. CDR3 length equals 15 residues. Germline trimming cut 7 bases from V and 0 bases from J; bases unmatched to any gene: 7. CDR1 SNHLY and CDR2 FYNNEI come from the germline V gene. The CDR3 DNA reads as TGTGCCAGCAAGGAGCGGGGCCCTAGCACAGATACGCAGTATTTT. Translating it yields CASKERGPSTDTQYF.

CDR3 nucleotide sequence: TGTGCCAGCAGCCGCCAGTCCAGAGGGGACCACTCCTACGAGCAGTACTTC. Translation: CASSRQSRGDHSYEQYF. V and J are TRBV7-8 and TRBJ2-7; D is perhaps TRBD1 or TRBD2 (5 bases each). V lost 5 bases and J 0 bases, leaving 20 bases between the germline ends. The CDR3 contains 17 residues. The germline CDR1 and CDR2 sequences are SGHVS and FQNEAQ.

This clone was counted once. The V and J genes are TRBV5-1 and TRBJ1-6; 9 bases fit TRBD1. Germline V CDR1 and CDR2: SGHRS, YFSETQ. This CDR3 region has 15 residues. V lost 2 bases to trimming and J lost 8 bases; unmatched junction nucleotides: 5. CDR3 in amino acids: CASSFGTGIDSPLHF. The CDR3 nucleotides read TGCGCCAGCAGCTTTGGGACAGGGATCGATTCACCCCTCCACTTT.

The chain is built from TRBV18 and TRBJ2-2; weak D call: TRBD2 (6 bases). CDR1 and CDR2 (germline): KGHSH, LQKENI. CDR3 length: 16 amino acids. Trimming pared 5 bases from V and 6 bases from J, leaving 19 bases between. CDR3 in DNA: TGTGCCAGCTCATCCTTAGCTACAAGGGACTCCGGGGAGCTGTTTTTT. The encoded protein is CASSSLATRDSGELFF.

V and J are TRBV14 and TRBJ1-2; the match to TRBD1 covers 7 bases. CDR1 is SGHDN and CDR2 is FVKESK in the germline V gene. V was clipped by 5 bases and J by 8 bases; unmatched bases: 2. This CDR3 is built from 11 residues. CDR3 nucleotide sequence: TGTGCCAGCAGCTGGGGACAGGGCTACACCTTC. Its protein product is CASSWGQGYTF. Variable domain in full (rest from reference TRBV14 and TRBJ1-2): EAGVTQFPSHSVIEKGQTVTLRCDPISGHDNLYWYRRVMGKEIKFLLHFVKESKQDESGMPNNRFLAERTGGTYSTLKVQPAELEDSGVYFCASSWGQGYTFGSGTRLTVV.

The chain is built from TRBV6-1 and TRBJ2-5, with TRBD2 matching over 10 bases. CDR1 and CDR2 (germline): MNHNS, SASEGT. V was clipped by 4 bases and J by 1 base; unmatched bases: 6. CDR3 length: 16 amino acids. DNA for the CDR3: TGTGCCAGCAGTGGGGGAGCGGGGGGGCTCCAAGAGACCCAGTACTTC. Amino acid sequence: CASSGGAGGLQETQYF.